This T cell receptor (beta chain) was sequenced during a study of beta chain features in type 1 diabetes. Overall study context: Cells sorted and examined across all samples totaled nearly 110,000,000.

The germline V gene encodes CDR1 SGHVS and CDR2 FQNEAQ. This CDR3 contains 12 residues. With 2 bases removed from V and 14 bases from J, the gap between germline ends came to 12 bases. This clone has a handful of counts. Its antigen is undetermined. TCRB transcripts that were expressed got sequenced, as all of the isolated RNA had been reverse transcribed. Sequencing was performed with immunoSEQ multiplex PCR; in TCRdb, only in-frame clones are kept and a portion is missing. The sample lists around 300,000 clones, about 7.8% occurring once. Study-wide points: Among patients, naive, central memory and Treg TCRB repertoires appeared more similar than among healthy donors.

The chain has TRBV7-8 and TRBJ1-4; D call uncertain. The sequence derives from a woman aged 18-29 years in good health. The sample was central memory CD4+ T cells from blood. The CDR3 DNA follows: TGTGCCAGCAGCTTAACGACATTATTGCTGTTTTTT. The encoded protein is CASSLTTLLLFF.